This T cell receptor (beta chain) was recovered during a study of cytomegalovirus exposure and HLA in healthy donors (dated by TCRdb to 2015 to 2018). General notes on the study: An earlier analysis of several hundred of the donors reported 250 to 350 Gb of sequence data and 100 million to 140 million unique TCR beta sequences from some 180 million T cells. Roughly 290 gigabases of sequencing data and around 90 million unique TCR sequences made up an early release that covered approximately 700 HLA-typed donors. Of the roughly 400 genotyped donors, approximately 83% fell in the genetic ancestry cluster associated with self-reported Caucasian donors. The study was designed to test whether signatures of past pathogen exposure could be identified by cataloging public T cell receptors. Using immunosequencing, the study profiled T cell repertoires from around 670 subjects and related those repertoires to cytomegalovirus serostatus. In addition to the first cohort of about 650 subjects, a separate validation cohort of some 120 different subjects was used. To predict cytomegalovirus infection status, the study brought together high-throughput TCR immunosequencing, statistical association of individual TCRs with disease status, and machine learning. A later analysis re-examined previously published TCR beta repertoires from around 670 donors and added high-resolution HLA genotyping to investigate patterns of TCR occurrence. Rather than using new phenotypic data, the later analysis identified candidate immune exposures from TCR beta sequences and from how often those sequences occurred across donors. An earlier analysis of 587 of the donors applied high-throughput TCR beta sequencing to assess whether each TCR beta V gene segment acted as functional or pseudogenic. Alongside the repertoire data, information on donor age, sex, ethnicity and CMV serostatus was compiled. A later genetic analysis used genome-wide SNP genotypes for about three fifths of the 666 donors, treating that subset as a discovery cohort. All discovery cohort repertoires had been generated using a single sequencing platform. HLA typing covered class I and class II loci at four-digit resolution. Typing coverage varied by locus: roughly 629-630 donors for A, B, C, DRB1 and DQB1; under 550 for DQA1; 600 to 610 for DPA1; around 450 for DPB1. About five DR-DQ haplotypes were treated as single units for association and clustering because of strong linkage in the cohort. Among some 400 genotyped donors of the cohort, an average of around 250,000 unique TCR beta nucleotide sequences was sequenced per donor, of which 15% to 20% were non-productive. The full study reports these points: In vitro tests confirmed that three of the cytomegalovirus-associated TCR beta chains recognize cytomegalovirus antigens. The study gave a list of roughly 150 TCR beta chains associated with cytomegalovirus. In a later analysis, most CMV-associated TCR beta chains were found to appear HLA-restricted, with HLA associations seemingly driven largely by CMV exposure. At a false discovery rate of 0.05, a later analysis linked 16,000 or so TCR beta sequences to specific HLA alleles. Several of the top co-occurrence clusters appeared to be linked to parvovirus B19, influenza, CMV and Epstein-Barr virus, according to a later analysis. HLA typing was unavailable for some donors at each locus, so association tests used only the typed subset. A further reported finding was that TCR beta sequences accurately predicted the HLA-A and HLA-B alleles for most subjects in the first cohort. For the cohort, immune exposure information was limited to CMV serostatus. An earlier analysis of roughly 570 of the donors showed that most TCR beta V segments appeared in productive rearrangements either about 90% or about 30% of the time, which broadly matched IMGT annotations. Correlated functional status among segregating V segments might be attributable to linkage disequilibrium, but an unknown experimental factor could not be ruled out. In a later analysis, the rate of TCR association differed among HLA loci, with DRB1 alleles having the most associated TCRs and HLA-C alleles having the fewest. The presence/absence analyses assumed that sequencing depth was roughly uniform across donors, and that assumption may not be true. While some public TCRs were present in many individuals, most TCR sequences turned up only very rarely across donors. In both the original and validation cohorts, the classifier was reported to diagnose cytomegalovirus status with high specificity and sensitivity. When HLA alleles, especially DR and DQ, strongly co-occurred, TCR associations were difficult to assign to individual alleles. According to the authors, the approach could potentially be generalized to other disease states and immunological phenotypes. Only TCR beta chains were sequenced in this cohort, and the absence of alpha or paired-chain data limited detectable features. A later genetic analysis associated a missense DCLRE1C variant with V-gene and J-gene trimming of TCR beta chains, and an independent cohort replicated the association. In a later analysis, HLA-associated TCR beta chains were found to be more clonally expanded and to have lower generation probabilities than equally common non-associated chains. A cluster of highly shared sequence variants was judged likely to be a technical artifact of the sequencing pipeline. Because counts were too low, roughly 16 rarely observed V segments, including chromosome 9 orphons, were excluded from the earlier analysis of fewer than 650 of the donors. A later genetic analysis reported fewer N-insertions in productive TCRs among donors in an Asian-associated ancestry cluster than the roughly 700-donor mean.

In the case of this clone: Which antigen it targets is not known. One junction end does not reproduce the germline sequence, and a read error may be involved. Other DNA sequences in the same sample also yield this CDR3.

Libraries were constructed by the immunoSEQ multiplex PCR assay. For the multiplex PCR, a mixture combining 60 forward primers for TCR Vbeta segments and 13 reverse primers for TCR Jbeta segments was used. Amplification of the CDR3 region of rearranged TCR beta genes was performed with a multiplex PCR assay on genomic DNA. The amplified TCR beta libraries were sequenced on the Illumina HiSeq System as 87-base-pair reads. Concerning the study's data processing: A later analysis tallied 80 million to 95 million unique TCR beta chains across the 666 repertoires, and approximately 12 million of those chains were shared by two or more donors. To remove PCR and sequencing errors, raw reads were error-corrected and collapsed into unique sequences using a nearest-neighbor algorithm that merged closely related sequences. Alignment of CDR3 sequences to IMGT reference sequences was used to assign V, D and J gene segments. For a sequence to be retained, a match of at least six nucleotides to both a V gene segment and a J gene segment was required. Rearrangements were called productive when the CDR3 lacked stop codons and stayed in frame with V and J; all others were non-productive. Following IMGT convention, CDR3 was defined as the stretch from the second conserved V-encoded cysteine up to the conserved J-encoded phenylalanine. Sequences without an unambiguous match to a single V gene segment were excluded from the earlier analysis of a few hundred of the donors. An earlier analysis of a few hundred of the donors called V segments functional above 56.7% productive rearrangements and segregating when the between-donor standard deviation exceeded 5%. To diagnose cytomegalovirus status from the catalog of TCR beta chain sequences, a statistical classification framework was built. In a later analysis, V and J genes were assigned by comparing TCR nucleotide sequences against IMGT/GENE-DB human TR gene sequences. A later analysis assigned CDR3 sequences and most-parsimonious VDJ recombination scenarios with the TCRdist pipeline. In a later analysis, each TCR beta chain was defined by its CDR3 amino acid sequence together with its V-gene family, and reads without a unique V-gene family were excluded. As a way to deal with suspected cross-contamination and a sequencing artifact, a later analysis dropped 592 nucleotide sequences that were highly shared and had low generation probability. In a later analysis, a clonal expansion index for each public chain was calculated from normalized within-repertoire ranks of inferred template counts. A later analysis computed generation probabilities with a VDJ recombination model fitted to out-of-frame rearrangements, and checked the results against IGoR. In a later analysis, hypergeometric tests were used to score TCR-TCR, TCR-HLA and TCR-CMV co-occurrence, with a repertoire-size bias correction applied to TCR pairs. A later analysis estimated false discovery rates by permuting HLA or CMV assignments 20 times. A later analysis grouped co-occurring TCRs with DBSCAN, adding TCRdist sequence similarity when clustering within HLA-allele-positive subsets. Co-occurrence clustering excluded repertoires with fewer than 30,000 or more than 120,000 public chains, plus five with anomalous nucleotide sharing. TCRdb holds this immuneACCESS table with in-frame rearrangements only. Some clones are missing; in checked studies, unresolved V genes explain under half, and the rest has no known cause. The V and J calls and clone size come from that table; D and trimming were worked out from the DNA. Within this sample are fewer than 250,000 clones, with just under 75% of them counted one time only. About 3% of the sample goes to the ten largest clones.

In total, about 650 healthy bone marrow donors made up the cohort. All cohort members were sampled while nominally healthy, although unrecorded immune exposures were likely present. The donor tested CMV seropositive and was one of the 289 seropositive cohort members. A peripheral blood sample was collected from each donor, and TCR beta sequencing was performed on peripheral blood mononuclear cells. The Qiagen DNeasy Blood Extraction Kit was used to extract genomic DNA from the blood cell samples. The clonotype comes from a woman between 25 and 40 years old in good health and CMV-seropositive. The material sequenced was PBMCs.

The bases are TGTGCTAGCAGTCCTTCCGTCCTCAATCAGCCCCAGCATTTT. Translated, this gives CASSPSVLNQPQHF. The rearrangement combines TRBV7-6 with TRBJ1-5, with an unclear D gene assignment. The CDR3 sequence holds 14 residues, the cysteine and phenylalanine included. The retained sequence is limited to the CDR3, 42 bases, with the frame set at the first base. CDR1 is given as SGHVS and CDR2 as FNYEAQ, both from the germline V gene.